This T cell receptor beta chain is from a study of T cell clonotyping in hematopoietic cell transplantation. Notes on the study in general: After transplant, recipient diversity fell while pathologically expanded clonotypes grew through day 180.

V gave up 0 bases and J gave up 0 bases; unmatched junction bases: 16. The CDR3 totals 21 residues. About this clone: Its matching antigen is unknown.

The repertoire was sequenced with immunoSEQ multiplex PCR; TCRdb's copy has only in-frame clones and lacks some. The sample yields a few hundred clones, around 97% seen once. This clonotype was obtained from a female patient aged 50 to 65 who had an allogeneic stem cell transplant from an unrelated donor, so the T cells may come from the graft donor. Some clones in this sample may be carry-over from other donors' samples. The chain uses TRBV23-1 and TRBJ1-3; 8 nucleotides align to TRBD1. TRBV23-1 is an open reading frame, and its role is uncertain. This sample comprised peripheral blood mononuclear cells, obtained 30 days after allogeneic stem cell transplant. The CDR3 is CASSQSTVGQVSPGSGNTIYF. CDR3 DNA: TGCGCCAGCAGTCAATCGACCGTGGGACAGGTTTCGCCCGGCTCTGGAAACACCATATATTTT.